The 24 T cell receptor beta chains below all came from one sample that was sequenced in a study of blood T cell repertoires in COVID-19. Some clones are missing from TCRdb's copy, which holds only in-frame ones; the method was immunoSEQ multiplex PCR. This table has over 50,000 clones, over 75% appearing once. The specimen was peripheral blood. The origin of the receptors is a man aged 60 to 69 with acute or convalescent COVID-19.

The CDR3 nucleotides read TGTGCCAGCAGCGCTCCCTTACGGGACTCTGGAAACACCATATATTTT. It is translated as CASSAPLRDSGNTIYF. This chain links TRBV6-4 with TRBJ1-3; the D is unclear. The CDR3 totals 16 residues. Germline V gene sequence: CDR1 MRHNA, CDR2 SNTAGT. V gave up 6 bases and J gave up 0 bases, with 15 bases separating them.

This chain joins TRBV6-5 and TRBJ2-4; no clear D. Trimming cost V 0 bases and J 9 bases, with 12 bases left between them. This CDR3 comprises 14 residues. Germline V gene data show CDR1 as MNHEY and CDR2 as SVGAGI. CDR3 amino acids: CASSYSGRNIIQYF. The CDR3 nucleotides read TGTGCCAGCAGTTACTCGGGCAGGAATATCATTCAGTACTTC.

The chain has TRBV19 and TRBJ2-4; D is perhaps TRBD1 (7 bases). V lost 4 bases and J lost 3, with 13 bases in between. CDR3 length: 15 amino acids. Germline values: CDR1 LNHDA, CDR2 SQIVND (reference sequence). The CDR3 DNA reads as TGTGCCAGTAGTACCTCCCAGGGGGGCAAAAACATTCAGTACTTC. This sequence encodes CASSTSQGGKNIQYF.

The CDR3, as DNA: TGTGCCACTCGGGACAGGCGGCAAGAGACCCAGTACTTC. Translated, it gives CATRDRRQETQYF. The chain combines TRBV19 with TRBJ2-5, with 8 bases lining up with TRBD1. CDR1 is LNHDA, CDR2 SQIVND, per germline (reference sequence). The CDR3 consists of 13 residues. V trimming: 10 bases; J trimming: 2 bases; junction bases outside the gene matches: 6. The full variable domain, rest sourced from reference TRBV19 and TRBJ2-5, is DGGITQSPKYLFRKEGQNVTLSCEQNLNHDAMYWYRQDPGQGLRLIYYSQIVNDFQKGDIAEGYSVSREKKESFPLTVTSAQKNPTAFYLCATRDRRQETQYFGPGTRLLVL.

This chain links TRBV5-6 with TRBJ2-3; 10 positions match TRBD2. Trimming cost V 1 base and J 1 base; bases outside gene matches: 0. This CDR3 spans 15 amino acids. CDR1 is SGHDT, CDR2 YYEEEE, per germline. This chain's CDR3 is CASSLTSGGTDTQYF. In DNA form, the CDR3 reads TGTGCCAGCAGCTTGACTAGCGGGGGCACAGATACGCAGTATTTT.

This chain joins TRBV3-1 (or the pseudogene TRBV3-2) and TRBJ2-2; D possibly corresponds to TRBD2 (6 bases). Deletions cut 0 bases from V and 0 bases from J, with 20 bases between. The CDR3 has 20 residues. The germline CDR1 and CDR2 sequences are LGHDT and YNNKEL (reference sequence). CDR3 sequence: CASSQEEGRGSLTNTGELFF. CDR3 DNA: TGTGCCAGCAGCCAAGAGGAGGGTCGAGGATCCCTTACGAACACCGGGGAGCTGTTTTTT.

For the CDR3, the DNA is TGTGCCAGCAGACCTGGGACAGGGGGCTATGGCTACACCTTC. It codes for CASRPGTGGYGYTF. This chain connects TRBV6-6 to TRBJ1-2; 11 positions match TRBD1. J gave up 4 bases and V 6 bases, and 4 bases lay outside the gene matches. The V gene's germline CDR1 is MNHNY and CDR2 SVGAGI (reference sequence). CDR3 size: 14 residues.

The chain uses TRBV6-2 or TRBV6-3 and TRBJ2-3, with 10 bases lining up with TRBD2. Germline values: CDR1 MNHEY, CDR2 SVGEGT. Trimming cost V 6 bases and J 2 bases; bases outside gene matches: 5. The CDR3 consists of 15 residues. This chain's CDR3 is CASSPSGGSTDTQYF. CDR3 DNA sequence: TGTGCCAGCAGCCCTAGCGGGGGATCCACAGATACGCAGTATTTT.

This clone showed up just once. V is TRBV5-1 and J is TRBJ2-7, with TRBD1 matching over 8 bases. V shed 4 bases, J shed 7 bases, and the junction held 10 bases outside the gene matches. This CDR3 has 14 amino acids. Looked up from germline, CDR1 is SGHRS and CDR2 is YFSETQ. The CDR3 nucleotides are TGCGCCAGCAGCCCGGGACAGGCATTTGGGGAGCAGTACTTC. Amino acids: CASSPGQAFGEQYF.

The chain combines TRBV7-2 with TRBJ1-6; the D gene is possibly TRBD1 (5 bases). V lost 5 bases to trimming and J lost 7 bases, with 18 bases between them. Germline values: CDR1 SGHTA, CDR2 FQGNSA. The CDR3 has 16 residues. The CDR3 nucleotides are TGTGCCAGCAGCACCTCGGGCGGGACGGTAAATTCACCCCTCCACTTT. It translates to CASSTSGGTVNSPLHF.

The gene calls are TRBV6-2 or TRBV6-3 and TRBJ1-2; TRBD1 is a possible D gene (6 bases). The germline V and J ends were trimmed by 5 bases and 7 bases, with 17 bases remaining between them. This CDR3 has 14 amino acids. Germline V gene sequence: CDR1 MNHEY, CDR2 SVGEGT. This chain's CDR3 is CASSPTDRLGGYTF. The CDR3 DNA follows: TGTGCCAGCAGTCCGACAGACAGGCTGGGTGGCTACACCTTC.

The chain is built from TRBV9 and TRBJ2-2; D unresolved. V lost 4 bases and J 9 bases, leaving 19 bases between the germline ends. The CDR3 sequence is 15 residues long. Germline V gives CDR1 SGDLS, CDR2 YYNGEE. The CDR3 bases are TGTGCCAGCAGCCCACGCCTCATACAGACAAGGGAGCTGTTTTTT. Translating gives CASSPRLIQTRELFF. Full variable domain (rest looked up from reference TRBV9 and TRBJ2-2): DSGVTQTPKHLITATGQRVTLRCSPRSGDLSVYWYQQSLDQGLQFLIQYYNGEERAKGNILERFSAQQFPDLHSELNLSSLELGDSALYFCASSPRLIQTRELFFGEGSRLTVL.

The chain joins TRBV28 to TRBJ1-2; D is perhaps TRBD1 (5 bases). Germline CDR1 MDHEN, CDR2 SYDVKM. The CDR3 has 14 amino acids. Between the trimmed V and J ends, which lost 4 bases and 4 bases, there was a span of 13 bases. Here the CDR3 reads CASSSTTVPYGYTF. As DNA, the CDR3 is TGTGCCAGCAGTTCAACGACAGTCCCCTATGGCTACACCTTC.

The CDR3 nucleotides read TGTGCCAGCAGCTTAAAACAGGGGGAGGTTAAGCACACTGAAGCTTTCTTT. Residues: CASSLKQGEVKHTEAFF. This chain links TRBV11-2 with TRBJ1-1; 8 nucleotides line up with TRBD1. The V gene end was trimmed by 2 bases and the J gene end by 3 bases; junction bases not matched to a gene: 11. Germline assignment: CDR1 SGHAT and CDR2 FQNNGV. The CDR3 is made up of 17 amino acids.

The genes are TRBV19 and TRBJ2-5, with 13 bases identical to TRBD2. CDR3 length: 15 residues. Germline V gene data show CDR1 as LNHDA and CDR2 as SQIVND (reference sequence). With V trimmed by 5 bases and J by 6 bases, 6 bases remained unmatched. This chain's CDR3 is CASSATSGGAKTQYF. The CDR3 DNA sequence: TGTGCCAGTAGTGCCACTAGCGGGGGGGCTAAGACCCAGTACTTC.

CDR3 residues: CARSSGTGGSYEQYF. DNA of the CDR3: TGTGCCAGAAGCTCCGGGACAGGGGGTTCCTACGAGCAGTACTTC. The rearrangement uses TRBV5-3 and TRBJ2-7; 11 positions agree with TRBD1. TRBV5-3 counts as an open reading frame of uncertain function. This CDR3 region has 15 residues. Unmatched junction bases numbered 3, after V lost 3 bases and J lost 1 base.

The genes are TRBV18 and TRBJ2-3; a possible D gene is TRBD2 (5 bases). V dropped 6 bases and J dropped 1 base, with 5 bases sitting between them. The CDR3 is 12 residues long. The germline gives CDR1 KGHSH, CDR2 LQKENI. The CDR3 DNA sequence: TGTGCCAGCTCCGGGGGCACAGATACGCAGTATTTT. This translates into CASSGGTDTQYF.

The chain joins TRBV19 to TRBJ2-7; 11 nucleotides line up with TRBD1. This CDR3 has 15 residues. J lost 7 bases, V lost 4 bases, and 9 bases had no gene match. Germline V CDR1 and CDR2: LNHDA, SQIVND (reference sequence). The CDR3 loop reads CASSTVGQGASEQYF. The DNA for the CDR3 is TGTGCCAGTAGTACCGTCGGACAGGGGGCATCAGAGCAGTACTTC.

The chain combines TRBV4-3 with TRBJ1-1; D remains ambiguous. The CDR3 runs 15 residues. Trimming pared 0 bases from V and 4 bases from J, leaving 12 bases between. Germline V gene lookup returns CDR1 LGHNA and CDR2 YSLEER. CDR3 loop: CASSQDRREGTEAFF. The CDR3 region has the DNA TGCGCCAGCAGCCAAGACCGGAGGGAAGGCACTGAAGCTTTCTTT.

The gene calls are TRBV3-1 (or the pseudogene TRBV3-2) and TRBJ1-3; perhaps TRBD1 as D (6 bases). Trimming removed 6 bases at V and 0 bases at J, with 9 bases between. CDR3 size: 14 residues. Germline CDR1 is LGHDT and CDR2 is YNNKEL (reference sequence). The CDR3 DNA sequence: TGTGCCAGCAGGCACAGGGACTCTGGAAACACCATATATTTT. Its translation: CASRHRDSGNTIYF.

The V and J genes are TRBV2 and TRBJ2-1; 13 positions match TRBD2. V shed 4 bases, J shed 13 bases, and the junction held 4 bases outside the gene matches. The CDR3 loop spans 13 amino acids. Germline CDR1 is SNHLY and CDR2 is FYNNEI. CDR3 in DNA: TGTGCCAGCAGTGGACTAGCGGGGGGCAAACAGTTCTTC. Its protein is CASSGLAGGKQFF.

CDR3 residues: CASSPPSRPLYEQYF. The CDR3 bases are TGTGCCAGCTCACCACCCTCTAGACCCCTCTACGAGCAGTACTTC. The chain uses TRBV18 and TRBJ2-7; D is undetermined. Looked up from germline, CDR1 is KGHSH and CDR2 is LQKENI. There are 15 residues in the CDR3. V was shortened by 0 bases and J by 3 bases, with 12 bases between the two germline ends.

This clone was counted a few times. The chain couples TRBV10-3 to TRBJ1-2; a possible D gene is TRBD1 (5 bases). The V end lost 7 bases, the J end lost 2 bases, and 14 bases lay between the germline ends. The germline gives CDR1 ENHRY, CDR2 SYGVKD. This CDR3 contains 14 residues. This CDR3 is CAITWGAGNYGYTF. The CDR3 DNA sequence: TGTGCCATCACTTGGGGCGCGGGAAACTATGGCTACACCTTC.

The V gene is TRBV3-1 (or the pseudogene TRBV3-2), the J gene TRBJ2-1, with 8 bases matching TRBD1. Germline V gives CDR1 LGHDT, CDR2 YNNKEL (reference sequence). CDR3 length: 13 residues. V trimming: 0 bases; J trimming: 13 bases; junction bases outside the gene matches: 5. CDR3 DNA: TGTGCCAGCAGCCAAGATCCGGGGACAGGACAGTTCTTC. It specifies CASSQDPGTGQFF.